One TCR beta chain is described in this entry. Its target is unknown. Generated by immunoSEQ multiplex PCR, the TCRdb table keeps only in-frame clones and is missing some. Of about 1.5 million clones listed, 98% are singletons. The entry originates in a study of shared clonotypes between healthy human individuals. Study donors comprised healthy, HIV-negative adults devoid of recent acute infection or vaccination. Whole-study results and caveats: Compared with clonotypes that all four donors shared, non-shared clonotypes had lower generation probabilities.

CDR1 and CDR2 from the germline V gene are MNHGY and SVAAGI. The CDR3 length is 14 residues. V was cut by 6 bases and J by 1 base, with 11 bases left in between. The TCR comes from a man under 40 in good health. Sequencing was done on a sample of naive CD4+ T cells sorted from blood. Subset defined: CD45RA+ positively selected. This sequence joins TRBV6-9 and TRBJ2-3, with D possibly matching TRBD1 (5 bases). Here the CDR3 DNA reads TGTGCCAGCAGAACGACAGTACGCACAGATACGCAGTATTTT. Protein: CASRTTVRTDTQYF.